The clone carrying this T cell receptor (beta chain) came up a few times. This specimen comes from a study of blood T cell repertoires in COVID-19. Overall study: The United States, Italy and Spain supplied acute and convalescent COVID-19 samples. T cells, B-cell-depleted T cells, or PBMCs provided the cDNA or gDNA that served as material.

In germline, CDR1 is MNHEY, CDR2 SVGAGI. The CDR3 extends over 13 amino acids. The V gene lost 5 bases and the J gene lost 0 bases, with 7 bases spanning the gap. In the original processing: Researchers report that nucleated cell counts were estimated from reference gene primer amplification. Sequencing was performed with immunoSEQ multiplex PCR; in TCRdb, only in-frame clones are kept and a portion is missing. V and J calls and clone size are given by that table; D and trimming were obtained from the DNA. The sample has 150,000 to 200,000 clones; over 75% are singletons. The gene calls are TRBV6-5 and TRBJ1-1; D is uncertain. What was sequenced was peripheral blood. This TCR was sampled from a man in his 60s with active or convalescent COVID-19. CDR3: CASSTWLNTEAFF. For the CDR3, the DNA is TGTGCCAGCAGTACCTGGCTGAACACTGAAGCTTTCTTT.